The 14 T cell receptor beta chains presented below share a single source sample, sequenced in a study of regulatory T cells. No antigen has been assigned to these receptors. Findings of the study overall: CD3G-deficient patients' regulatory T cells showed reduced Shannon diversity versus autologous conventional CD4+ and control regulatory cells.

The primer mix had 52 TRBV and 13 TRBJ primers. Assay: immunoSEQ multiplex PCR; the TCRdb copy retains only in-frame clones and omits some. The sample carries 3,000 to 4,000 clones, 90% to 95% recorded once. What was sequenced was CD4+ Tregs sorted from blood. The receptors stem from a person aged 18 to 35 with CD3G deficiency.

This chain uses TRBV7-9 with TRBJ2-2; 8 bases map to TRBD2. CDR1 and CDR2 (germline): SEHNR, FQNEAQ (reference sequence). V lost 4 bases and J lost 0; bases outside the gene matches: 7. The CDR3 has 17 amino acids. The CDR3 region is CASSSSTSGTNTGELFF. DNA for the CDR3: TGTGCCAGCAGCTCCTCCACTAGCGGAACGAACACCGGGGAGCTGTTTTTT.

This rearrangement joins TRBV12-2 to TRBJ2-2; TRBD2 is the table's D call, not checked against the DNA. TRBV12-2 represents a pseudogene. This CDR3 spans 18 amino acids. Here the CDR3 DNA reads TGTGCAAGTCGTGACTTGGTTATAGGAGGCGTCGACACCGGGGAGCTGTTTTTT. Protein: CASRDLVIGGVDTGELFF.

V usage is TRBV4-1 and J usage is TRBJ2-3; no clear D. Germline lookup yields CDR1 MGHRA and CDR2 YSYEKL. There are 12 residues in the CDR3. V lost 4 bases, J lost 4 bases, and 6 bases lay in between. For the CDR3, the DNA is TGCGCCAGCAGCCTAGATGCAGATACGCAGTATTTT. Its protein product is CASSLDADTQYF.

The V and J genes are TRBV10-3 and TRBJ2-4, with D possibly being TRBD1 (6 bases). This CDR3 is 13 amino acids long. The V gene lost 4 bases and the J gene lost 9 bases, with 13 bases spanning the gap. Germline CDR1 is ENHRY and CDR2 is SYGVKD. The CDR3 reads CAISGQGRGIQYF. CDR3 sequence (DNA): TGTGCCATCAGTGGGCAGGGGAGAGGCATTCAGTACTTC.

Details on this clone: At one end the junction does not follow the germline gene, possibly because of a read error. This chain joins TRBV2 and TRBJ1-6; 10 nucleotides agree with TRBD1. The CDR3 length is 16 residues. CDR1 is SNHLY and CDR2 is FYNNEI in the germline V gene. CDR3 sequence: CASREGQTGGTSPLHF. The CDR3 region has the DNA TGTGCCAGCAGGGAAGGGCAGACAGGGGGCACGTCACCCCTCCACTTT.

The chain links TRBV6-1 to TRBJ1-2, with D possibly TRBD1 on 5 matching bases. CDR1 is MNHNS, CDR2 SASEGT, per germline. The ends were cut back, 7 bases at V and 2 bases at J, with 11 bases in the middle. The length of the CDR3 is 13 residues. Here the CDR3 reads CASTPGRNYGYTF. The CDR3 DNA follows: TGTGCCAGCACCCCGGGACGGAACTATGGCTACACCTTC.

V and J are TRBV6-1 and TRBJ2-7, with a weak D call TRBD1 (5 bases). Germline-derived CDR1 and CDR2 are MNHNS and SASEGT. Trimming removed 2 bases from V and 1 base from J, with 9 bases in between. CDR3 length equals 14 residues. The CDR3 nucleotides read TGTGCCAGCAGTGAATGGGGCAGATCCTACGAGCAGTACTTC. This codes for CASSEWGRSYEQYF.

This chain links TRBV7-9 with TRBJ2-3; the D gene is possibly TRBD2 (6 bases). Trimming took 6 bases from V and 4 from J, leaving 26 bases between them. Germline V gene sequence: CDR1 SEHNR, CDR2 FQNEAQ (reference sequence). The CDR3 extends over 18 amino acids. CDR3 sequence reads: CASSTTTTGGIGSDTQYF. The CDR3 DNA reads as TGTGCCAGCAGTACAACCACAACCGGGGGTATCGGGTCAGATACGCAGTATTTT.

The V and J genes are TRBV19 and TRBJ1-1; D gene ambiguous. V gave up 9 bases and J gave up 1 base, with 6 bases separating them. The length of the CDR3 is 11 residues. Germline loops: CDR1 LNHDA, CDR2 SQIVND (reference sequence). Here the CDR3 reads CASKGNTEAFF. The CDR3 DNA reads TGTGCCAGCAAGGGGAACACTGAAGCTTTCTTT.

This rearrangement joins TRBV6-6 to TRBJ1-2, with D perhaps matching TRBD1 (6 bases). The V end was cut by 5 bases, the J end by 5 bases, with 15 bases between. The CDR3 covers 14 residues. Germline assignment: CDR1 MNHNY and CDR2 SVGAGI (reference sequence). CDR3 sequence: CASSQVQGGYGYTF. The DNA of the CDR3 is TGTGCCAGCAGTCAAGTACAGGGAGGTTATGGCTACACCTTC.

The chain recombines TRBV19 with TRBJ2-7; D is possibly TRBD1 or TRBD2 (6 bases each). The CDR3 contains 15 residues. Per the germline V gene, CDR1 is LNHDA and CDR2 is SQIVND (reference sequence). V was pared by 1 base and J by 1 base, with 11 bases between. In DNA form, the CDR3 reads TGTGCCAGTAGTATAGTTGGGGGGCCTTCCTACGAGCAGTACTTC. This encodes CASSIVGGPSYEQYF.

V and J are TRBV28 and TRBJ2-7, with D uncertain. Germline V CDR1 and CDR2: MDHEN, SYDVKM. The germline V and J ends were trimmed by 5 bases and 6 bases, with 14 bases remaining between them. The CDR3 is 13 residues long. The CDR3 spells CASSLPGSGEQYF. In nucleotides, the CDR3 is TGTGCCAGCAGTCTCCCCGGGTCTGGCGAGCAGTACTTC. The complete variable domain, with remaining parts taken from reference TRBV28 and TRBJ2-7, reads DVKVTQSSRYLVKRTGEKVFLECVQDMDHENMFWYRQDPGLGLRLIYFSYDVKMKEKGDIPEGYSVSREKKERFSLILESASTNQTSMYLCASSLPGSGEQYFGPGTRLTVT.

The gene calls are TRBV28 and TRBJ1-2, with D unclear. Between the trimmed V and J ends, which lost 4 bases and 7 bases, there was a span of 7 bases. The CDR3 runs 11 residues. The germline V gene encodes CDR1 MDHEN and CDR2 SYDVKM. CDR3 amino acids: CASSSLSGYTF. DNA of the CDR3: TGTGCCAGCAGTTCTTTGAGTGGCTACACCTTC.

The chain has TRBV2 and TRBJ1-2; D not resolved. The CDR3 contains 14 residues. V lost 7 bases and J lost 4, with 16 bases in between. CDR1 and CDR2 (germline): SNHLY, FYNNEI. CDR3 protein: CASNDRTLAYGYTF. In DNA, the CDR3 is TGTGCCAGCAATGATAGGACCTTAGCCTATGGCTACACCTTC.